Each of the 12 T cell receptor beta chains below was sequenced from the same sample in a study of blood T cell repertoires in COVID-19 (dated by TCRdb to 2020 to 2022). Receptor amplification or capture employed the immunoSEQ multiplex PCR assay. Imported from immuneACCESS, the table was reduced by TCRdb to in-frame sequences with V and J called. These copies leave out some clones; in studies compared against another copy, an unresolved V gene accounts for under half, and the cause of the remainder is not known. For this sample there are about 330,000 clones; 65% to 90% appear just once. Jointly, the top ten make up more than 9% of the sample. The material sequenced was PBMCs or T cells enriched from blood (not recorded which). These receptors all come from a woman aged 18 to 35 who had recovered from COVID-19.

This clone was counted a few times. This chain connects TRBV6-5 to TRBJ2-7; 8 nucleotides line up with TRBD2. This CDR3 contains 13 residues. After removal of 10 bases from V and 7 bases from J, the junction contained 12 bases not matched to a gene. CDR1 is MNHEY, CDR2 SVGAGI, per germline. CDR3 nucleotides: TGTGCCACCACACTAGCGGCAAGGGAGGAGCAGTACTTC. Amino acid sequence: CATTLAAREEQYF.

V and J are TRBV10-3 and TRBJ2-3; D is perhaps TRBD1 (6 bases). The CDR3 has 13 residues. V was trimmed by 6 bases and J by 4 bases, leaving 11 bases between them. The germline CDR1 and CDR2 sequences are ENHRY and SYGVKD. CDR3 sequence: CAISWSGADTQYF. The CDR3 DNA sequence: TGTGCCATCAGCTGGTCAGGGGCAGATACGCAGTATTTT.

The chain employs TRBV25-1 and TRBJ2-2; D call uncertain. CDR1 is MGHDK and CDR2 is SYGVNS in the germline V gene. CDR3 size: 13 residues. Between the trimmed V and J ends, which lost 9 bases and 4 bases, there was a span of 12 bases. The CDR3 DNA follows: TGTGCCAGGTCCCTCACTTTCACCGGGGAGCTGTTTTTT. Translated, it gives CARSLTFTGELFF.

The chain couples TRBV4-2 to TRBJ1-4; 7 positions agree with TRBD1. The CDR3 is 17 amino acids. Looked up from germline, CDR1 is LGHNA and CDR2 is YNFKEQ. V was pared by 0 bases and J by 7 bases, with 11 bases of the junction left unmatched. The CDR3: CASSQDLADRVGEKLFF. In nucleotides, the CDR3 is TGTGCCAGCAGCCAAGATCTAGCCGACAGGGTTGGTGAAAAACTGTTTTTT.

The rearrangement links TRBV11-1 to TRBJ2-7; no clear D. The CDR3 spans 15 residues. With 1 base removed from V and 3 bases from J, the gap between germline ends came to 13 bases. Germline V gene sequence: CDR1 SGHAT, CDR2 FQDESV (reference sequence). CDR3 region: CASSLVSEHHYEQYF. CDR3 sequence (DNA): TGTGCCAGCAGCTTAGTCTCGGAGCACCACTACGAGCAGTACTTC. Supplemented by reference TRBV11-1 and TRBJ2-7, the full variable domain reads EAEVAQSPRYKITEKSQAVAFWCDPISGHATLYWYRQILGQGPELLVQFQDESVVDDSQLPKDRFSAERLKGVDSTLKIQPAELGDSAMYLCASSLVSEHHYEQYFGPGTRLTVT.

The chain links TRBV7-9 to TRBJ1-2; D possibly corresponds to TRBD1 (6 bases). Per the germline V gene, CDR1 is SEHNR and CDR2 is FQNEAQ (reference sequence). CDR3 length: 14 amino acids. Trimming left V 5 bases short and J 8 bases short, with 18 bases between. CDR3: CASSPFGGPGGYTF. In DNA form, the CDR3 reads TGTGCCAGCAGCCCTTTTGGGGGCCCGGGAGGCTACACCTTC.

This chain uses TRBV5-6 with TRBJ2-5; D might be TRBD1 (5 bases). This CDR3 is 14 amino acids long. CDR1 SGHDT and CDR2 YYEEEE come from the germline V gene. V was cut by 1 base and J by 2 bases, with 9 bases left in between. CDR3 region: CASSLLGPQETQYF. CDR3 sequence (DNA): TGTGCCAGCAGCTTGTTGGGGCCGCAAGAGACCCAGTACTTC.

This chain uses TRBV6-6 with TRBJ2-2; D is unclear. V was pared by 0 bases and J by 5 bases, with 10 bases between. The CDR3 has 15 amino acids. Per the germline V gene, CDR1 is MNHNY and CDR2 is SVGAGI (reference sequence). CDR3 sequence reads: CASSYSTLETGELFF. The CDR3 DNA is TGTGCCAGCAGTTACTCGACTTTAGAAACCGGGGAGCTGTTTTTT.

V is TRBV7-8 and J is TRBJ1-1, with 8 positions matching TRBD1. V gave up 5 bases and J gave up 5 bases; unmatched junction bases: 10. Germline CDR1 SGHVS, CDR2 FQNEAQ. This CDR3 comprises 15 residues. CDR3 loop: CASSIQGAVRTEAFF. The CDR3 DNA sequence: TGTGCCAGCAGCATCCAGGGGGCGGTGAGAACTGAAGCTTTCTTT.

This chain connects TRBV2 to TRBJ2-1; 10 bases match TRBD2. The germline V gene encodes CDR1 SNHLY and CDR2 FYNNEI. After removal of 6 bases from V and 7 bases from J, the junction contained 3 bases not matched to a gene. This CDR3 region has 13 residues. CDR3 amino acids: CASSSGLANEQFF. The CDR3, as DNA: TGTGCCAGCAGCTCGGGACTAGCGAATGAGCAGTTCTTC.

V and J are TRBV5-4 and TRBJ2-5; 9 nucleotides agree with TRBD2. Germline V lookup: CDR1 SGHNT, CDR2 YYREEE (reference sequence). Trimming removed 4 bases from V and 0 bases from J; junction bases left unmatched: 4. This CDR3 has 15 amino acids. DNA of the CDR3: TGTGCCAGCAGCCGAGGACTAGCGAACCAAGAGACCCAGTACTTC. It is translated as CASSRGLANQETQYF.

This clone was counted once. The chain combines TRBV3-1 (or the pseudogene TRBV3-2) with TRBJ1-3, with D possibly TRBD1 on 6 matching bases. There are 20 residues in the CDR3. The germline V gene has CDR1 LGHDT and CDR2 YNNKEL (reference sequence). V was shortened by 2 bases and J by 0 bases, with 23 bases between the two germline ends. CDR3: CASSQSLGGGPRSSGNTIYF. CDR3 DNA sequence: TGTGCCAGCAGCCAATCCTTGGGGGGGGGCCCCCGCAGCTCTGGAAACACCATATATTTT.